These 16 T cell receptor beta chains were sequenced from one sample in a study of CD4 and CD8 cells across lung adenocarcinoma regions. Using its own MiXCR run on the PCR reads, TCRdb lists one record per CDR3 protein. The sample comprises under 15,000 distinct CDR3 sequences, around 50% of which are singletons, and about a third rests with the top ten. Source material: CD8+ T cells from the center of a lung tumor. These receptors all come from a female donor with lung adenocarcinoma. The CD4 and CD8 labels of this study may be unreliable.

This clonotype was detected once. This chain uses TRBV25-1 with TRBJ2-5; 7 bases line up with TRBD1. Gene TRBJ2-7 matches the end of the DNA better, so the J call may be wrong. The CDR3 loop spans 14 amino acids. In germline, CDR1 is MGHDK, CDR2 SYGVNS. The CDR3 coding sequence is TGTGCCAGCAGTCCATTGGGACAGACCTACGAGCAGTACTTC. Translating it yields CASSPLGQTYEQYF.

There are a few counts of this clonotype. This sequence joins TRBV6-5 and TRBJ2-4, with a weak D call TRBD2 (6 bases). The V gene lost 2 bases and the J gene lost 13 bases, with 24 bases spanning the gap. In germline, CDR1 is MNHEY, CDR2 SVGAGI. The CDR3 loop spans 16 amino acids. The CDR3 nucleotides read TGTGCCAGCAGTTACACTAGACCGGGACTCAAGAATGAGCAGTACTTC. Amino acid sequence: CASSYTRPGLKNEQYF.

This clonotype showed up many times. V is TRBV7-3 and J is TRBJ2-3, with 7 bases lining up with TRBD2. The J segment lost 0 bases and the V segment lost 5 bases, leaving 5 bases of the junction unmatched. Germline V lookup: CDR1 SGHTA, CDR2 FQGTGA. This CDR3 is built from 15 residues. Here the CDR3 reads CASSRSGTSTDTQYF. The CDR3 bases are TGTGCCAGCAGCCGGAGCGGGACTAGCACAGATACGCAGTATTTT.

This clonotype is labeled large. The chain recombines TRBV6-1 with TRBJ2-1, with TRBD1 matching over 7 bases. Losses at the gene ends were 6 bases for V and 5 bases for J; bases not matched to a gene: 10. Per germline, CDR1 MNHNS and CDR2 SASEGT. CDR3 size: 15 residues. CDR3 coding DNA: TGTGCCAGCAGCCTCACAGGGGTCATGAACAATGAGCAGTTCTTC. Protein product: CASSLTGVMNNEQFF.

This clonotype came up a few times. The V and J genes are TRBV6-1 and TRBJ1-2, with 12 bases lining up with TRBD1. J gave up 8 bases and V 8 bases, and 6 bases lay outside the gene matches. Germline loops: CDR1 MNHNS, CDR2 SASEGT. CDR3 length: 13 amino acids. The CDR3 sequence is CASWGQGASGYTF. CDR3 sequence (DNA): TGTGCCAGCTGGGGACAGGGGGCGTCAGGCTACACCTTC.

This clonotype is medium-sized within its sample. The CDR3 DNA follows: TGTGCTAGCCCGGGGGGCTCCGGGGAGCTGTTTTTT. This gives the protein CASPGGSGELFF. This chain connects TRBV7-7 to TRBJ2-2; D perhaps matches TRBD2 (7 bases). The CDR3 is 12 residues long. Germline values: CDR1 SSHAT, CDR2 FNYEAQ (reference sequence).

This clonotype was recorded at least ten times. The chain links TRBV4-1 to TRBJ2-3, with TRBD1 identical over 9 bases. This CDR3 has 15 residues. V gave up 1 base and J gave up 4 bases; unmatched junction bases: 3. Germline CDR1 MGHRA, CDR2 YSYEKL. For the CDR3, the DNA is TGCGCCAGCAGCCAAGGACAGGGGGAGGCAGATACGCAGTATTTT. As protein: CASSQGQGEADTQYF.

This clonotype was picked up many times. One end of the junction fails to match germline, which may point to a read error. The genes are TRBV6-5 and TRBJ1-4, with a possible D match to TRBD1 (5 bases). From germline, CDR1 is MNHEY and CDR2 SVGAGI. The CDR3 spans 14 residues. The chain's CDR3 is CASSYLRGAEKLFF. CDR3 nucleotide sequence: TGTGCCAGCAGCTACTTAAGGGGAGCCGAAAAACTGTTTTTT.

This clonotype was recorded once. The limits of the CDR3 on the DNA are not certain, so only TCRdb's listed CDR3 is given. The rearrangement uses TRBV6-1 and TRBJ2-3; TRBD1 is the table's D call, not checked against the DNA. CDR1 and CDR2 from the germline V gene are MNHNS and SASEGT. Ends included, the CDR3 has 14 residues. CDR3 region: CASRVGGGTDTQYF.

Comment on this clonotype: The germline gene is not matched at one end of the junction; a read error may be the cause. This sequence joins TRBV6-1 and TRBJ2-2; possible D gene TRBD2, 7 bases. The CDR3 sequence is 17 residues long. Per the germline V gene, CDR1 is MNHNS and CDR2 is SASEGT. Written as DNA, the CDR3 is TGTGCCAGCAGTGAACTAAGGAAAGGGGGGGTCACCGGGACGCTGTATTTT. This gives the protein CASSELRKGGVTGTLYF.

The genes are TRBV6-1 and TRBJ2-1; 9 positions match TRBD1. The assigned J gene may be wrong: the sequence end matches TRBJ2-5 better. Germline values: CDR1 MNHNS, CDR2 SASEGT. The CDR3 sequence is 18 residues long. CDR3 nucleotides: TGTGCCAGCAAAACGTTACGCCGACAGGGGGAGGTTCAAGAGACCCAGTACTTC. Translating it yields CASKTLRRQGEVQETQYF.

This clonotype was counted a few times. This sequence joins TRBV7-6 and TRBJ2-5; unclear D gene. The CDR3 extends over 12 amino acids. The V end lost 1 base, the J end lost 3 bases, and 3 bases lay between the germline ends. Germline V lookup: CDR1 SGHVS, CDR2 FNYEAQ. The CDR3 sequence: CASSLGEETQYF. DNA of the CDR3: TGTGCCAGCAGCTTAGGGGAAGAGACCCAGTACTTC. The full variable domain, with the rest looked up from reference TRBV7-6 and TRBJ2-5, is GAGVSQSPRYKVTKRGQDVALRCDPISGHVSLYWYRQALGQGPEFLTYFNYEAQQDKSGLPNDRFSAERPEGSISTLTIQRTEQRDSAMYRCASSLGEETQYFGPGTRLLVL.

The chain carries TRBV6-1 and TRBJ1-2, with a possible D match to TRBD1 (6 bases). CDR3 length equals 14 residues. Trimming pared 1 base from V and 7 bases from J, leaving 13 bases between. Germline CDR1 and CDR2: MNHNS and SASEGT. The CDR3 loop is CASSEVRGQAGYTF. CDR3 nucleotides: TGTGCCAGCAGTGAAGTCCGGGGGCAAGCTGGCTACACCTTC.

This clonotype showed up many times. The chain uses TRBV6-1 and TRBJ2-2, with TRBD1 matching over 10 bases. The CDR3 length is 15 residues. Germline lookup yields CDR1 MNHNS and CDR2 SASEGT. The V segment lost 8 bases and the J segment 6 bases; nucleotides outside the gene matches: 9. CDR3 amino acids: CASQRQGAEPGELFF. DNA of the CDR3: TGTGCCAGCCAGAGACAGGGGGCTGAACCCGGGGAGCTGTTTTTT.

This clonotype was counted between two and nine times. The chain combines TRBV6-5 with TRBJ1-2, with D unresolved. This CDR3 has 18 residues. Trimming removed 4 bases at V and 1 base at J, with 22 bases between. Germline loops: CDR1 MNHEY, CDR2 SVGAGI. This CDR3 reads CASSSSGVGRKNNYGYTF. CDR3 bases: TGTGCCAGCAGTTCCTCTGGGGTGGGTCGTAAAAATAACTATGGCTACACCTTC.

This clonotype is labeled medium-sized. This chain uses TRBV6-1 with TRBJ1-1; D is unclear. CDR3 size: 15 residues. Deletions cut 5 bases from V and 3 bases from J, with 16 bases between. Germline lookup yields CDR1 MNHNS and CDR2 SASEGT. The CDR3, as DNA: TGTGCCAGCAGTCCCCTCGAGGGTCCCGACACTGAAGCTTTCTTT. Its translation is CASSPLEGPDTEAFF.